The 18 T cell receptor beta chains in this list originate from one sample, sequenced in a study of blood T cell repertoires in COVID-19. The table came from immunoSEQ multiplex PCR; TCRdb's copy has only in-frame clones and leaves some out. Here the sample spans roughly 410,000 clones, over 75% being singletons. Sequenced input: peripheral blood. The receptors come from a woman aged 55 to 70 with COVID-19, enrolled during active disease.

This clone has a handful of counts. V usage is TRBV3-1 (or the pseudogene TRBV3-2) and J usage is TRBJ1-4, with a tentative D call TRBD1 (6 bases). In germline, CDR1 is LGHDT, CDR2 YNNKEL (reference sequence). V shed 0 bases and J shed 8 bases, with 16 bases lying between them. The CDR3 is 16 residues long. The CDR3 is CASSQDYRTEGEKLFF. The CDR3 nucleotides read TGTGCCAGCAGCCAAGATTATCGGACAGAAGGGGAAAAACTGTTTTTT.

This clone was detected a few times. The chain has TRBV7-9 and TRBJ2-2, with 9 bases fitting TRBD2. Germline-derived CDR1 and CDR2 are SEHNR and FQNEAQ (reference sequence). J was trimmed by 9 bases and V by 5 bases; bases with no gene match: 7. This CDR3 is built from 14 residues. DNA of the CDR3: TGTGCCAGCAGCCAGGGGACTAGCTACCGGGAGCTGTTTTTT. Translating it yields CASSQGTSYRELFF.

This clone has only one observation. The chain uses TRBV28 and TRBJ2-7, with TRBD2 as a possible D gene (6 bases). Per germline, CDR1 MDHEN and CDR2 SYDVKM. The ends were cut back, 6 bases at V and 4 bases at J, with 19 bases in the middle. This CDR3 is built from 15 residues. The CDR3 region has the DNA TGTGCCAGCAGCCCCGGAGGGGCCACCAGGTACGAGCAGTACTTC. Protein sequence: CASSPGGATRYEQYF.

The chain is built from TRBV27 and TRBJ1-1; a weak D match, TRBD1 (5 bases). The V end lost 2 bases, the J end lost 8 bases, and 9 bases lay between the germline ends. Germline V gene sequence: CDR1 MNHEY, CDR2 SMNVEV (reference sequence). The CDR3 consists of 12 residues. The CDR3 nucleotides are TGTGCCAGCAGTTTACCAGGGCGGGAAGCTTTCTTT. This sequence encodes CASSLPGREAFF.

Comments on this clone: The junction departs from the called germline gene at one end, perhaps through a read error. The chain uses TRBV28 and TRBJ1-5, with no clear D. The CDR3 contains 12 residues. CDR1 is MDHEN and CDR2 is SYDVKM in the germline V gene. The CDR3, as DNA: TGTGCCTGCAGACAAGTCAATCAGCCCCAGCATTTT. Translating it yields CACRQVNQPQHF.

The V call is TRBV9, the J call TRBJ1-5; no clear D. The germline CDR1 and CDR2 sequences are SGDLS and YYNGEE. The CDR3 sequence is 15 residues long. With 0 bases removed from V and 5 bases from J, the gap between germline ends came to 12 bases. The CDR3 DNA follows: TGTGCCAGCAGCGTAGCACCGGGGAATCATCAGCCCCAGCATTTT. This translates into CASSVAPGNHQPQHF.

The chain has TRBV2 and TRBJ1-5; maybe TRBD1 (6 bases). Trimming took off 3 bases at V and 2 bases at J, with 11 bases between the two ends. The CDR3 has 15 residues. Germline V gene data show CDR1 as SNHLY and CDR2 as FYNNEI. CDR3 nucleotide sequence: TGTGCCAGCAGTGAGAACAGGGTTCGCAATCAGCCCCAGCATTTT. Encoded protein: CASSENRVRNQPQHF.

This clone was detected ten times or more. The genes are TRBV6-5 and TRBJ2-2, with D hard to call. Per germline, CDR1 MNHEY and CDR2 SVGAGI. This CDR3 comprises 15 residues. The V gene lost 6 bases and the J gene lost 1 base, with 12 bases spanning the gap. The CDR3, as DNA: TGTGCCAGCAGCCCGTTCCCAGGGAACACCGGGGAGCTGTTTTTT. Translating gives CASSPFPGNTGELFF.

V gene TRBV19 combines with J gene TRBJ2-7; D may be TRBD2 (7 bases). Germline lookup yields CDR1 LNHDA and CDR2 SQIVND (reference sequence). The CDR3 runs 16 residues. Trimming removed 3 bases from V and 2 bases from J, with 17 bases in between. The CDR3: CASSIGGGGPPYEQYF. Here the CDR3 DNA reads TGTGCCAGTAGTATCGGTGGCGGGGGCCCTCCCTACGAGCAGTACTTC.

The V gene is TRBV7-2, the J gene TRBJ2-3, with D possibly matching TRBD2 (7 bases). The V end lost 5 bases, the J end lost 1 base, and 16 bases lay between the germline ends. The CDR3 spans 16 residues. The germline V gene encodes CDR1 SGHTA and CDR2 FQGNSA. The CDR3 DNA reads TGTGCCAGCAGCCCGGCGGGGCGGGGGCGCACAGATACGCAGTATTTT. Encoded protein: CASSPAGRGRTDTQYF.

The V and J genes are TRBV6-1 and TRBJ1-1; D call uncertain. The CDR3 is made up of 14 amino acids. V was trimmed by 3 bases and J by 11 bases, leaving 19 bases between them. The germline V gene has CDR1 MNHNS and CDR2 SASEGT. The CDR3 DNA is TGTGCCAGCAGTGAGATGTCCACCCCCCCTCGGGCTTTCTTT. The encoded protein is CASSEMSTPPRAFF.

This clone came up a few times. V is TRBV7-8 and J is TRBJ2-5; perhaps TRBD2 as D (5 bases). Per germline, CDR1 SGHVS and CDR2 FQNEAQ. The CDR3 has 15 amino acids. V was clipped by 3 bases and J by 1 base, with 12 bases between them. CDR3 protein: CASSFQRGSQETQYF. The CDR3 DNA is TGTGCCAGCAGCTTTCAACGGGGAAGCCAAGAGACCCAGTACTTC.

This chain uses TRBV28 with TRBJ1-6, with 8 positions matching TRBD1. Germline CDR1 reads MDHEN; CDR2 reads SYDVKM. The CDR3 totals 14 residues. The J segment lost 5 bases and the V segment lost 11 bases, leaving 8 bases of the junction unmatched. The CDR3 sequence: CAGSGGVHNSPLHF. CDR3 bases: TGTGCCGGCTCAGGGGGCGTCCATAATTCACCCCTCCACTTT.

The chain joins TRBV5-1 to TRBJ2-2, with TRBD2 as a possible D gene (6 bases). The CDR3 has 14 residues. CDR1 is SGHRS, CDR2 YFSETQ, per germline. Trimming shortened V by 5 bases and J by 1 base, and 9 bases separated the two germline ends. The DNA for the CDR3 is TGCGCCAGCAGGCGGGACCAGAACACCGGGGAGCTGTTTTTT. Its protein is CASRRDQNTGELFF. Looking up the rest from reference TRBV5-1 and TRBJ2-2 gives the full variable domain: KAGVTQTPRYLIKTRGQQVTLSCSPISGHRSVSWYQQTPGQGLQFLFEYFSETQRNKGNFPGRFSGRQFSNSRSEMNVSTLELGDSALYLCASRRDQNTGELFFGEGSRLTVL.

The CDR3 is CASSVGQSGYYEQYF. Written as DNA, the CDR3 is TGTGCCAGCAGCGTAGGGCAGTCCGGGTACTACGAGCAGTACTTC. The chain has TRBV9 and TRBJ2-7; no reliable D call. CDR1 is SGDLS and CDR2 is YYNGEE in the germline V gene. The CDR3 has 15 residues. V gave up 0 bases and J gave up 3 bases, with 13 bases separating them.

The rearrangement uses TRBV10-2 and TRBJ1-6; 7 nucleotides agree with TRBD1. V trimming: 8 bases; J trimming: 7 bases; junction bases outside the gene matches: 11. Germline lookup yields CDR1 WSHSY and CDR2 SAAADI. The CDR3 contains 15 residues. CDR3 bases: TGCGCCAGCCGACCTCCGGGACAGAGGAATTCACCCCTCCACTTT. This encodes CASRPPGQRNSPLHF.

This chain connects TRBV27 to TRBJ1-4, with D unclear. Per germline, CDR1 MNHEY and CDR2 SMNVEV (reference sequence). The CDR3 length is 13 residues. V lost 6 bases, J lost 4 bases, and 9 bases lay in between. CDR3 sequence: CASRTTVNEKLFF. In DNA form, the CDR3 reads TGTGCCAGCAGGACAACCGTTAATGAAAAACTGTTTTTT.

The gene calls are TRBV6-5 and TRBJ2-7, with 8 bases fitting TRBD1. The junction had 11 bases not matched to a gene; V was cut back by 8 bases and J by 2 bases. CDR3 size: 15 residues. Germline V CDR1 and CDR2: MNHEY, SVGAGI. The CDR3 region has the DNA TGTGCCAGCTCAGTGCAGGGGGCGAAGCCCTACGAGCAGTACTTC. Amino acid sequence: CASSVQGAKPYEQYF.